These 21 T cell receptor beta chains were all obtained from the same sample, sequenced in a study of beta chain features in type 1 diabetes. The study, taken as a whole, reports: Across all four CD4+ subsets, people with type 1 diabetes showed modestly shorter TCRB CDR3s.

Since all of the isolated RNA was reverse transcribed, expressed TCRB transcripts were what got sequenced. Profiled with immunoSEQ multiplex PCR; TCRdb holds only in-frame clones, not every one. The sample lists about 52,000 clones; roughly 39% were seen once. Antigens of these TCRs are unknown. The sequencing sample was made of Tregs from blood. These receptors were collected from a man aged 30 to 45 with type 1 diabetes.

This clone was detected a few times. This rearrangement joins TRBV7-2 to TRBJ2-5; the D gene is possibly TRBD1 (6 bases). Trimming removed 3 bases from V and 5 bases from J, with 19 bases in between. Germline V CDR1 and CDR2: SGHTA, FQGNSA. The CDR3 is 16 amino acids. The CDR3 region is CASSFGQMGFGETQYF. The CDR3 region has the DNA TGTGCCAGCAGCTTCGGACAGATGGGGTTTGGGGAGACCCAGTACTTC.

The V and J genes are TRBV5-1 and TRBJ2-1; 10 bases fit TRBD2. This CDR3 region has 15 residues. The junction had 5 bases not matched to a gene; V was cut back by 2 bases and J by 6 bases. Germline lookup yields CDR1 SGHRS and CDR2 YFSETQ. CDR3 protein: CASSFLAGVGNEQFF. DNA for the CDR3: TGCGCCAGCAGCTTCCTAGCGGGAGTTGGCAATGAGCAGTTCTTC. The entire variable domain, with the rest obtained from reference TRBV5-1 and TRBJ2-1, is as follows: KAGVTQTPRYLIKTRGQQVTLSCSPISGHRSVSWYQQTPGQGLQFLFEYFSETQRNKGNFPGRFSGRQFSNSRSEMNVSTLELGDSALYLCASSFLAGVGNEQFFGPGTRLTVL.

The chain joins TRBV7-6 to TRBJ2-2, with 7 bases identical to TRBD2. Germline V gives CDR1 SGHVS, CDR2 FNYEAQ. V gave up 3 bases and J gave up 1 base; unmatched junction bases: 2. The length of the CDR3 is 15 residues. The CDR3 reads CASSLGGGNTGELFF. The CDR3 coding sequence is TGTGCCAGCAGCTTGGGCGGGGGGAACACCGGGGAGCTGTTTTTT. Drawing the rest from reference TRBV7-6 and TRBJ2-2, the complete variable domain is GAGVSQSPRYKVTKRGQDVALRCDPISGHVSLYWYRQALGQGPEFLTYFNYEAQQDKSGLPNDRFSAERPEGSISTLTIQRTEQRDSAMYRCASSLGGGNTGELFFGEGSRLTVL.

The chain is built from TRBV5-1 and TRBJ2-5; 9 nucleotides align to TRBD1. The DNA end is a closer match to TRBJ2-7, so the J assignment may be wrong. From germline, CDR1 is SGHRS and CDR2 YFSETQ. The CDR3 sequence is 16 residues long. The CDR3 DNA reads as TGCGCCAGCAGCCGAGGGTCCGGGACAGGGTTTTACGAGCAGTACTTC. This sequence encodes CASSRGSGTGFYEQYF.

The chain is built from TRBV6-5 and TRBJ2-2; 7 positions agree with TRBD2. V lost 5 bases to trimming and J lost 4 bases; unmatched junction nucleotides: 7. The germline gives CDR1 MNHEY, CDR2 SVGAGI. The length of the CDR3 is 15 residues. CDR3 bases: TGTGCCAGCAGTCCTGCGGGAGAGACCACCGGGGAGCTGTTTTTT. It yields the protein CASSPAGETTGELFF.

This clone was observed a handful of times. The rearrangement joins TRBV2 to TRBJ2-1; 8 bases line up with TRBD2. The CDR3 extends over 15 amino acids. In germline, CDR1 is SNHLY, CDR2 FYNNEI. The V segment lost 2 bases and the J segment 5 bases; nucleotides outside the gene matches: 5. The CDR3 region is CASSEFGGAHNEQFF. The CDR3, as DNA: TGTGCCAGCAGTGAATTCGGGGGGGCACACAATGAGCAGTTCTTC.

The chain uses TRBV9 and TRBJ2-5, with 9 positions matching TRBD2. The CDR3 contains 15 residues. Trimming cost V 3 bases and J 4 bases; bases outside gene matches: 7. Germline CDR1 SGDLS, CDR2 YYNGEE. CDR3 DNA: TGTGCCAGCAGCGGTCCCAGCGGGAGGAGAGAGACCCAGTACTTC. This sequence encodes CASSGPSGRRETQYF.

The rearrangement uses TRBV28 and TRBJ1-5, with 8 bases that match TRBD1. Unmatched junction bases numbered 10, after V lost 5 bases and J lost 1 base. Germline V CDR1 and CDR2: MDHEN, SYDVKM. The CDR3 totals 17 residues. Here the CDR3 reads CASSLYRGQGSNQPQHF. The CDR3 nucleotides are TGTGCCAGCAGTCTGTACCGTGGACAGGGAAGCAATCAGCCCCAGCATTTT.

The chain uses TRBV5-1 and TRBJ2-7; tentatively, D is TRBD2 (6 bases). CDR3 length: 13 amino acids. The germline gives CDR1 SGHRS, CDR2 YFSETQ. Trimming removed 4 bases from V and 3 bases from J, with 11 bases in between. CDR3 in DNA: TGCGCCAGCAGCGACTTGCGGGGCTACGAGCAGTACTTC. This translates into CASSDLRGYEQYF.

This clone was seen more than once but under ten times. The chain couples TRBV28 to TRBJ1-1; D is perhaps TRBD1 (5 bases). The CDR3 contains 16 residues. Germline CDR1 MDHEN, CDR2 SYDVKM. The V and J ends lost 7 bases and 4 bases respectively, with 22 bases between them. The CDR3 here is CASTLLSGAGGTEAFF. The CDR3 bases are TGTGCCAGCACGCTACTGTCAGGAGCGGGGGGCACTGAAGCTTTCTTT.

In this sample, this clone turned up a few times. The chain uses TRBV19 and TRBJ2-7; 7 nucleotides agree with TRBD2. The CDR3 loop spans 15 amino acids. With V trimmed by 5 bases and J by 1 base, 8 bases remained unmatched. Germline loops: CDR1 LNHDA, CDR2 SQIVND (reference sequence). CDR3 in amino acids: CASSLGGSRSYEQYF. CDR3 sequence (DNA): TGTGCCAGTAGTTTGGGCGGGAGCAGGTCCTACGAGCAGTACTTC. Looking up the rest from reference TRBV19 and TRBJ2-7 gives the full variable domain: DGGITQSPKYLFRKEGQNVTLSCEQNLNHDAMYWYRQDPGQGLRLIYYSQIVNDFQKGDIAEGYSVSREKKESFPLTVTSAQKNPTAFYLCASSLGGSRSYEQYFGPGTRLTVT.

V is TRBV7-3 and J is TRBJ2-3; D remains ambiguous. V was pared by 2 bases and J by 1 base, with 4 bases between. The CDR3 is made up of 13 amino acids. Germline-derived CDR1 and CDR2 are SGHTA and FQGTGA. The CDR3 DNA reads as TGTGCCAGCAGCTTATTAGGCACAGATACGCAGTATTTT. This codes for CASSLLGTDTQYF.

This clone showed up just a few times. This chain joins TRBV5-1 and TRBJ2-1; 14 bases are shared with TRBD2. Germline V lookup: CDR1 SGHRS, CDR2 YFSETQ. V was pared by 1 base and J by 6 bases, with 6 bases of the junction left unmatched. The CDR3 runs 17 residues. The CDR3 nucleotides are TGCGCCAGCAGCTTGACGACTAGCGGGAGGGCCGGCAATGAGCAGTTCTTC. Amino acids: CASSLTTSGRAGNEQFF.

The chain couples TRBV28 to TRBJ1-5; D gene unclear. V lost 5 bases and J 6 bases, leaving 17 bases between the germline ends. Germline lookup yields CDR1 MDHEN and CDR2 SYDVKM. The CDR3 contains 15 residues. The CDR3: CASSGSGGLVQPQHF. The CDR3 DNA follows: TGTGCCAGCAGTGGAAGCGGAGGGTTGGTTCAGCCCCAGCATTTT.

The chain employs TRBV7-2 and TRBJ2-2, with a tentative D call TRBD1 (6 bases). CDR1 and CDR2 from the germline V gene are SGHTA and FQGNSA. CDR3 length: 16 amino acids. Trimming removed 4 bases from V and 0 bases from J, with 12 bases in between. CDR3 region: CASSSQGSPNTGELFF. CDR3 bases: TGTGCCAGCAGCTCCCAGGGGAGCCCGAACACCGGGGAGCTGTTTTTT. The whole variable domain, filled in from reference TRBV7-2 and TRBJ2-2, reads GAGVSQSPSNKVTEKGKDVELRCDPISGHTALYWYRQSLGQGLEFLIYFQGNSAPDKSGLPSDRFSAERTGGSVSTLTIQRTQQEDSAVYLCASSSQGSPNTGELFFGEGSRLTVL.

This clone turned up a few times. This sequence joins TRBV28 and TRBJ2-1; TRBD2 aligns across 9 bases. CDR1 MDHEN and CDR2 SYDVKM come from the germline V gene. CDR3 length equals 16 residues. V lost 6 bases and J lost 15; bases outside the gene matches: 21. In DNA form, the CDR3 reads TGTGCCAGCAGAGATCCCGGCGGGAGGGCCCCCTTGGTTTGGTTCTTC. Its translation is CASRDPGGRAPLVWFF.

Only a few counts were recorded for this clone. This chain uses TRBV10-3 with TRBJ2-5; TRBD1 might be the D (6 bases). CDR3 length: 12 residues. CDR1 is ENHRY, CDR2 SYGVKD, per germline. V shed 7 bases and J shed 5 bases, with 11 bases lying between them. CDR3 DNA sequence: TGTGCCATCAAGGGGGAGTCGGAGACCCAGTACTTC. This encodes CAIKGESETQYF.

The chain links TRBV5-4 to TRBJ2-3; D is possibly TRBD1 (6 bases). Germline assignment: CDR1 SGHNT and CDR2 YYREEE (reference sequence). This CDR3 is 16 amino acids long. V lost 0 bases, J lost 6 bases, and 17 bases lay in between. The CDR3 spells CASSLVGGSRRDTQYF. The CDR3 nucleotides are TGTGCCAGCAGCTTGGTTGGGGGCTCCCGGCGGGATACGCAGTATTTT. Supplemented by reference TRBV5-4 and TRBJ2-3, the full variable domain reads ETGVTQSPTHLIKTRGQQVTLRCSSQSGHNTVSWYQQALGQGPQFIFQYYREEENGRGNFPPRFSGLQFPNYSSELNVNALELDDSALYLCASSLVGGSRRDTQYFGPGTRLTVL.

The chain combines TRBV2 with TRBJ2-1; 8 bases agree with TRBD2. Unmatched junction bases numbered 6, after V lost 4 bases and J lost 7 bases. The germline V gene has CDR1 SNHLY and CDR2 FYNNEI. CDR3 length equals 14 residues. The CDR3 is CASSGAGVINEQFF. The CDR3 DNA reads as TGTGCCAGCAGTGGAGCGGGAGTAATAAATGAGCAGTTCTTC.

This clone has a handful of counts. The CDR3 sequence: CASIQDGISETQYF. The DNA of the CDR3 is TGTGCCAGCATACAGGACGGAATATCGGAGACCCAGTACTTC. V and J are TRBV7-9 and TRBJ2-5, with D perhaps matching TRBD1 (5 bases). Germline V CDR1 and CDR2: SEHNR, FQNEAQ (reference sequence). The V end lost 7 bases, the J end lost 5 bases, and 17 bases lay between the germline ends. The CDR3 loop spans 14 amino acids.

Only a few counts were recorded for this clone. The chain joins TRBV23-1 to TRBJ2-5; 7 nucleotides match TRBD2. The DNA matches TRBJ2-7 better at its end, which makes the J call doubtful. TRBV23-1 is noted as an ORF with a role that remains uncertain. The CDR3 consists of 16 residues. For the CDR3, the DNA is TGCGCCAGCAGTCAATCGGGGGAGGGGATTCCCTACGAGCAGTACTTC. Its translation: CASSQSGEGIPYEQYF.